This TCR beta chain was identified during a study of vaccination effects on CD4 cells after COVID-19. This CDR3 contains 15 residues. CDR1 MGHDK and CDR2 SYGVNS come from the germline V gene. The V and J ends lost 2 bases and 2 bases respectively, with 10 bases between them. Peptide-pool stimulation followed by sequencing identified expanded antigen-specific CD4+ clonotypes in the ViraFEST assay. Following an approximately eleven-day culture, CD4+ T cells were purified. Repertoires were generated with immunoSEQ multiplex PCR, while TCRdb's copy carries only in-frame clones and drops some. The sample has approximately 82,000 clones; around 74% are singletons. This clone was counted a few times. Its antigen is unknown.

The source of this sequence is a human donor who received a COVID-19 vaccine. The chain recombines TRBV25-1 with TRBJ1-3; D is undetermined. The sequenced sample was CD4+ T cells from PBMCs cultured with HCoV-229E spike peptides, obtained before COVID-19 vaccination. Here the CDR3 reads CASSENLGTGNTIYF. CDR3 bases: TGTGCCAGCAGTGAAAACCTTGGAACTGGAAACACCATATATTTT.